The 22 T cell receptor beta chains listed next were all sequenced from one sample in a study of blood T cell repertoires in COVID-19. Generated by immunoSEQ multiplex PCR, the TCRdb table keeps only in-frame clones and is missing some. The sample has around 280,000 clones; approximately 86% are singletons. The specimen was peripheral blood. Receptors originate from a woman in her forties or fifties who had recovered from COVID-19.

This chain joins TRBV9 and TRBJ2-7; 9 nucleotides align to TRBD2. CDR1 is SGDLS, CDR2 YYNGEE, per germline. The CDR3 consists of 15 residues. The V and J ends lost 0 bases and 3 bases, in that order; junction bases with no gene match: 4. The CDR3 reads CASSVALAGHYEQYF. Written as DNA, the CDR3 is TGTGCCAGCAGCGTAGCACTAGCGGGCCACTACGAGCAGTACTTC.

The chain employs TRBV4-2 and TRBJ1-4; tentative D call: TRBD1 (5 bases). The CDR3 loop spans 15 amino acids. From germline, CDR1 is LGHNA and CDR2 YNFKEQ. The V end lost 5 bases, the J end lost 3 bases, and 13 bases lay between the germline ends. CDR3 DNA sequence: TGTGCCAGCAGCGGGAGGTCAGGGCCTAATGAAAAACTGTTTTTT. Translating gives CASSGRSGPNEKLFF.

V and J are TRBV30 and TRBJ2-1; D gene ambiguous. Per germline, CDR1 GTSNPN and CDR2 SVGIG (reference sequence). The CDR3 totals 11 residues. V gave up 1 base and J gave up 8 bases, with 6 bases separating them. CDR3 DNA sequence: TGTGCCTGGAGTGACCCGGATGAGCAGTTCTTC. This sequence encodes CAWSDPDEQFF.

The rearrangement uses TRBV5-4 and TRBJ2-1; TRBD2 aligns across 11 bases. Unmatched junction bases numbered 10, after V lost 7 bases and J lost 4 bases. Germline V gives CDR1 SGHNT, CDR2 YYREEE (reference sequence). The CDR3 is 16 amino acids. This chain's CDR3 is CASRTLAGGGYNEQFF. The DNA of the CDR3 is TGTGCCAGCCGAACCCTAGCGGGAGGAGGGTACAATGAGCAGTTCTTC.

DNA of the CDR3: TGTGCCAGCAGCTTACCCCTAGGAGCGGAACCTAGCACAGATACGCAGTATTTT. Translation: CASSLPLGAEPSTDTQYF. This chain joins TRBV7-9 and TRBJ2-3, with a weak D call TRBD2 (5 bases). Trimming pared 2 bases from V and 0 bases from J, leaving 18 bases between. The CDR3 spans 18 residues. Germline V CDR1 and CDR2: SEHNR, FQNEAQ (reference sequence).

The chain's CDR3 is CASSPNSGGAFF. The CDR3 DNA reads TGTGCCAGCTCACCAAATTCGGGGGGAGCTTTCTTT. The genes are TRBV18 and TRBJ1-1; TRBD1 is a possible D gene (5 bases). Germline-derived CDR1 and CDR2 are KGHSH and LQKENI. The V gene lost 2 bases and the J gene lost 10 bases, with 11 bases spanning the gap. The CDR3 covers 12 residues.

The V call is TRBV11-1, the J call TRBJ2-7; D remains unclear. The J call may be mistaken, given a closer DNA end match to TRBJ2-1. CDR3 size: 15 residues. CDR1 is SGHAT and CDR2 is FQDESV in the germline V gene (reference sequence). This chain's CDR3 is CASSLGLGPYNEQFF. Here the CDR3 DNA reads TGTGCCAGCAGCTTAGGGCTGGGCCCCTACAATGAGCAGTTCTTC.

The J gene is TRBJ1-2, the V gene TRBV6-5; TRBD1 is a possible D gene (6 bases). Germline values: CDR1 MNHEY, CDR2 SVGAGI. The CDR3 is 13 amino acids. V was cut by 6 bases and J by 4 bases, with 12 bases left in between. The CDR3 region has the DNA TGTGCCAGCAGGGCTACAGGGTCCTATGGCTACACCTTC. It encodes CASRATGSYGYTF.

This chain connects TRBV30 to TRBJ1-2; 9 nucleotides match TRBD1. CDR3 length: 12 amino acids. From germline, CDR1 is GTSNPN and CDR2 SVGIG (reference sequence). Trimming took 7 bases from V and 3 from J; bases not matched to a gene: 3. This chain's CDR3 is CALTGGDYGYTF. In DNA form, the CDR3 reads TGTGCCTTAACAGGGGGCGACTATGGCTACACCTTC.

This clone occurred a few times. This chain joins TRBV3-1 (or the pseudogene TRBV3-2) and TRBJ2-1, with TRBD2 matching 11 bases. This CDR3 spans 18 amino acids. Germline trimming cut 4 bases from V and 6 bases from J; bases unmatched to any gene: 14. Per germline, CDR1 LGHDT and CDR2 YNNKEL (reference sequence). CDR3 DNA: TGTGCCAGCAGCCCGCTAAATGGGGTAGCGGGGGGGTGCAATGAGCAGTTCTTC. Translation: CASSPLNGVAGGCNEQFF.

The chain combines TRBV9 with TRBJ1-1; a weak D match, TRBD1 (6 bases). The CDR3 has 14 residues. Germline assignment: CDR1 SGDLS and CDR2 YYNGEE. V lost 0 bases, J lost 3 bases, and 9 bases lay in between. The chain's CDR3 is CASSVGDTYTEAFF. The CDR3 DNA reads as TGTGCCAGCAGCGTAGGGGACACATACACTGAAGCTTTCTTT. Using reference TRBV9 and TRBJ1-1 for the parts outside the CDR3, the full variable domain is DSGVTQTPKHLITATGQRVTLRCSPRSGDLSVYWYQQSLDQGLQFLIQYYNGEERAKGNILERFSAQQFPDLHSELNLSSLELGDSALYFCASSVGDTYTEAFFGQGTRLTVV.

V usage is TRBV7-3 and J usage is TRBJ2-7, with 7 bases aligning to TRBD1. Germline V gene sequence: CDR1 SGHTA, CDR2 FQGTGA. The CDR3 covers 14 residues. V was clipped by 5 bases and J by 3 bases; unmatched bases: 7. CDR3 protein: CASSKDRDSYEQYF. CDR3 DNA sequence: TGTGCCAGCAGCAAAGACCGGGACAGCTACGAGCAGTACTTC.

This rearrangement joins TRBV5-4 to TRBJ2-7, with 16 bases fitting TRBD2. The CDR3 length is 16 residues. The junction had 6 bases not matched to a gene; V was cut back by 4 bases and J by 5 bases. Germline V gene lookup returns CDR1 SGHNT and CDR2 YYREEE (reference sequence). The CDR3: CASSPGLAGGKDEQYF. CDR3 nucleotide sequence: TGTGCCAGCAGCCCGGGACTAGCGGGGGGGAAGGACGAGCAGTACTTC.

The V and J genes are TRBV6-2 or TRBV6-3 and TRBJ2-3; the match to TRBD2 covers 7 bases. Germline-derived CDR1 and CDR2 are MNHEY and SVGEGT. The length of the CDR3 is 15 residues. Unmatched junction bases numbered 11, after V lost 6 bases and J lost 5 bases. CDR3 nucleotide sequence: TGTGCCAGCAGCCACTTGCGGGAGAGGCAAGATACGCAGTATTTT. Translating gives CASSHLRERQDTQYF.

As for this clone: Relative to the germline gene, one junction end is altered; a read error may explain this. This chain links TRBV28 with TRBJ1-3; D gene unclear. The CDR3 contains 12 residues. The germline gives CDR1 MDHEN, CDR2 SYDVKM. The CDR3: CVSGTVGNTIYF. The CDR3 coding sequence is TGTGTCAGCGGAACAGTTGGAAACACCATATATTTT.

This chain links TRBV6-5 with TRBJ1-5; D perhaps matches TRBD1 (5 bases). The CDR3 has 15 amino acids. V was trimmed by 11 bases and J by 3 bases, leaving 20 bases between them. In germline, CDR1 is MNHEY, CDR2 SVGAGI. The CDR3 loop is CAGDGGFVINQPQHF. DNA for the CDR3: TGTGCCGGAGACGGGGGTTTCGTTATCAATCAGCCCCAGCATTTT.

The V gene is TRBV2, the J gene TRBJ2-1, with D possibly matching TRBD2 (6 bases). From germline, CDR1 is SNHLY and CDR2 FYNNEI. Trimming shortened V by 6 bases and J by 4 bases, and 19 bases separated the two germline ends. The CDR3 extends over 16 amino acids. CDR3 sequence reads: CASSGPGLLTYNEQFF. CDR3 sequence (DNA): TGTGCCAGCAGCGGCCCGGGACTTTTAACTTACAATGAGCAGTTCTTC.

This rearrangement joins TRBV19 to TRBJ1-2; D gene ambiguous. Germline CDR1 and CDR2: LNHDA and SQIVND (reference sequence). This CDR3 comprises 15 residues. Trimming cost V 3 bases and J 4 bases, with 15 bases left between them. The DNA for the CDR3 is TGTGCCAGTAGTATTCTGCGACAAATGGGCTATGGCTACACCTTC. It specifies CASSILRQMGYGYTF. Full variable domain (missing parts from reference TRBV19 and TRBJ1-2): DGGITQSPKYLFRKEGQNVTLSCEQNLNHDAMYWYRQDPGQGLRLIYYSQIVNDFQKGDIAEGYSVSREKKESFPLTVTSAQKNPTAFYLCASSILRQMGYGYTFGSGTRLTVV.

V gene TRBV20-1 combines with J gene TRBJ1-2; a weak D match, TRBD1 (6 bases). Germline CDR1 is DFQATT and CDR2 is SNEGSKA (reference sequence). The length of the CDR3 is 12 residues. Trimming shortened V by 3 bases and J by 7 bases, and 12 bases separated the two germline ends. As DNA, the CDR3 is TGCAGTGCTAGTGATGGGGGCTCTGGCTACACCTTC. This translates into CSASDGGSGYTF.

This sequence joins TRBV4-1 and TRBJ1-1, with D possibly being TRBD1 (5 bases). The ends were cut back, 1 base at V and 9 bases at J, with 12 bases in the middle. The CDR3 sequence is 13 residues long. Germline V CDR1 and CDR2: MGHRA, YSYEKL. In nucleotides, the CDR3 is TGCGCCAGCAGCCAAGGCAGGGCTCCGCAAGCTTTCTTT. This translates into CASSQGRAPQAFF.

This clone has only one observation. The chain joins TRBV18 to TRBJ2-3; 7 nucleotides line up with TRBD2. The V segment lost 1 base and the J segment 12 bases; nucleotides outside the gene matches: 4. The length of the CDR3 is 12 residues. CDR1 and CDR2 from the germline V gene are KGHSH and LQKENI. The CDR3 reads CASSPLAGPQYF. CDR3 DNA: TGTGCCAGCTCACCACTAGCGGGTCCCCAGTATTTT.

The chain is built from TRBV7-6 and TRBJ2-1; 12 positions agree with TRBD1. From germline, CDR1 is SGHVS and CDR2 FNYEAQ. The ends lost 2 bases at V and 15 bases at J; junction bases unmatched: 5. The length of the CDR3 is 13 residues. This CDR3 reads CASSLSGQGAGFF. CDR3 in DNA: TGTGCCAGCAGCTTATCGGGACAGGGGGCTGGGTTCTTC. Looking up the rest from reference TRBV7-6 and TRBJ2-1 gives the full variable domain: GAGVSQSPRYKVTKRGQDVALRCDPISGHVSLYWYRQALGQGPEFLTYFNYEAQQDKSGLPNDRFSAERPEGSISTLTIQRTEQRDSAMYRCASSLSGQGAGFFGPGTRLTVL.